The clone carrying this T cell receptor beta chain was seen a single time. Generated by immunoSEQ multiplex PCR, the TCRdb table keeps only in-frame clones and is missing some. The sample lists some 76,000 clones; about nine tenths were seen once. These data come from a study of blood T cell repertoires in COVID-19. Germline values: CDR1 MRHNA, CDR2 SNTAGT. The CDR3 sequence is 10 residues long. Trimming cost V 8 bases and J 5 bases, with 6 bases left between them. The sequenced sample consisted of peripheral blood. The rearrangement joins TRBV6-4 to TRBJ2-5; D gene ambiguous. This TCR was recovered from a woman aged 18-29 years with acute or convalescent COVID-19. CDR3 loop: CASARETQYF. The CDR3 DNA sequence: TGTGCCAGCGCTCGGGAGACCCAGTACTTC.